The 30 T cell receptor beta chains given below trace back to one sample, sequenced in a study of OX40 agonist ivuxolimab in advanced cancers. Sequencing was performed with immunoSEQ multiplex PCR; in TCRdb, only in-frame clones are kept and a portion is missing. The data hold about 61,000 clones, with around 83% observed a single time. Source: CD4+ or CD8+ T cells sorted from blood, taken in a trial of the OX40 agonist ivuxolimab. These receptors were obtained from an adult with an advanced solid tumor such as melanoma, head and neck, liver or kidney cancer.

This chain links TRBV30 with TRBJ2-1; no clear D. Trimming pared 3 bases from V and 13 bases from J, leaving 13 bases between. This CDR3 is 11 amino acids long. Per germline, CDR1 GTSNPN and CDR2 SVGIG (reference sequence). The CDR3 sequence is CAWSPATTQFF. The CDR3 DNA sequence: TGTGCCTGGAGCCCCGCAACAACTCAGTTCTTC. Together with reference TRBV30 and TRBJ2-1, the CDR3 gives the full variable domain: SQTIHQWPATLVQPVGSPLSLECTVEGTSNPNLYWYRQAAGRGLQLLFYSVGIGQISSEVPQNLSASRPQDRQFILSSKKLLLSDSGFYLCAWSPATTQFFGPGTRLTVL.

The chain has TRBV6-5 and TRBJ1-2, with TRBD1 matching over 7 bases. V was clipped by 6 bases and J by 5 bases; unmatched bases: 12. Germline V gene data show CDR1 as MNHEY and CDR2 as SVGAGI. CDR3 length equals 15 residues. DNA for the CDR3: TGTGCCAGCAGCCTACAGGGGAGTGGAGTATATGGCTACACCTTC. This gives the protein CASSLQGSGVYGYTF.

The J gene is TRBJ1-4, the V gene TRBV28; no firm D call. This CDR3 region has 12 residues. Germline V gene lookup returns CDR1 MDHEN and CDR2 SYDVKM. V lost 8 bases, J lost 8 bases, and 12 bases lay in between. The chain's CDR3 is CASQDLGEKLFF. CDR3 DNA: TGTGCCAGCCAGGACCTTGGGGAAAAACTGTTTTTT.

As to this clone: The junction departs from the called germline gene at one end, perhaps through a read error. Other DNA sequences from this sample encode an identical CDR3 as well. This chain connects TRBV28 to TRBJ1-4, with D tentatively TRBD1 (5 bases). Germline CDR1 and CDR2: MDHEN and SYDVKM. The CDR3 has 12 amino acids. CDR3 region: CASGGGNEKLFF. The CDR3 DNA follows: TGTGCCAGCGGGGGGGGAAATGAGAAACTGTTTTTT. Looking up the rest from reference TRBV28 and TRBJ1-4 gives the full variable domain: DVKVTQSSRYLVKRTGEKVFLECVQDMDHENMFWYRQDPGLGLRLIYFSYDVKMKEKGDIPEGYSVSREKKERFSLILESASTNQTSMYLCASGGGNEKLFFGSGTQLSVL.

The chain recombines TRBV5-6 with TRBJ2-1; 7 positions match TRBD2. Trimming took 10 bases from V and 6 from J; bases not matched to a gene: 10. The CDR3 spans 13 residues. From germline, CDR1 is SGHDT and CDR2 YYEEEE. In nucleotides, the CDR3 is TGTGCCGCCACCCGGCTAGCGGCCAATGAGCAGTTCTTC. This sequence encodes CAATRLAANEQFF.

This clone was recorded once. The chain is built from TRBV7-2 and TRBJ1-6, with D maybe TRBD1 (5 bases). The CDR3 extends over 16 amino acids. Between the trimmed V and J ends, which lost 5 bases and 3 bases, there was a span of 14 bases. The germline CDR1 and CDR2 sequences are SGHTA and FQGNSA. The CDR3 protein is CASSASGTYYNSPLHF. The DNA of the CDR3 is TGTGCCAGCAGCGCTTCAGGGACCTACTATAATTCACCCCTCCACTTT.

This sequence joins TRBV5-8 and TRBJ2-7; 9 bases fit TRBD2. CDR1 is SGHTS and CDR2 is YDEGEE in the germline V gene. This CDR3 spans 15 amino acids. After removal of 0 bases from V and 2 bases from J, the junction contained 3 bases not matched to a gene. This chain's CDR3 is CASSLGLAGTYEQYF. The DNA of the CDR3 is TGTGCCAGCAGCTTGGGTCTAGCGGGGACCTACGAGCAGTACTTC.

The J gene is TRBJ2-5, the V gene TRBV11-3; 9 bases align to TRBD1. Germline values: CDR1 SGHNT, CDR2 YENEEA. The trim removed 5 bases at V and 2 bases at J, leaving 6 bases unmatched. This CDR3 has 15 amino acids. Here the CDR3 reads CASSPGQGLQETQYF. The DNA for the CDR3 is TGTGCCAGCAGCCCGGGACAGGGACTTCAAGAGACCCAGTACTTC.

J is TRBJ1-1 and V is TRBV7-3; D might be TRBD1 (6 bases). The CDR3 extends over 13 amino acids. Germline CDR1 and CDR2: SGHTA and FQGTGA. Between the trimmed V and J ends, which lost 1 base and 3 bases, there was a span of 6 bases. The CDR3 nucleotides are TGTGCCAGCAGCTTAAACAGGGACACTGAAGCTTTCTTT. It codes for CASSLNRDTEAFF.

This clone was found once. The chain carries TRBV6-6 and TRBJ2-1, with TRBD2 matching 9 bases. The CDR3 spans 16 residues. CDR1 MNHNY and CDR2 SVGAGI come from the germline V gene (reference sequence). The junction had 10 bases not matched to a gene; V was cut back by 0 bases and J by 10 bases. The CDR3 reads CASSYSIGSGGREQFF. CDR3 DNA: TGTGCCAGCAGTTACTCGATCGGTAGCGGGGGCCGAGAGCAGTTCTTC.

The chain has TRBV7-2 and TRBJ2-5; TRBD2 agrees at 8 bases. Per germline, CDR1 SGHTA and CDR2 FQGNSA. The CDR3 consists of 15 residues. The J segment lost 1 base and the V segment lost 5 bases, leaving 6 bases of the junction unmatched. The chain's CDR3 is CASSTTLAAQETQYF. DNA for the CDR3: TGTGCCAGCAGCACCACACTAGCGGCCCAAGAGACCCAGTACTTC.

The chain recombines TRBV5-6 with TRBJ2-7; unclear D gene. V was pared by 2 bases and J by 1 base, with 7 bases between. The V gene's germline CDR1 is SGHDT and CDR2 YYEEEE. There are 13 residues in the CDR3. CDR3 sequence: CASSFGDSYEQYF. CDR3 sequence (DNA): TGTGCCAGCAGCTTTGGAGATTCCTACGAGCAGTACTTC.

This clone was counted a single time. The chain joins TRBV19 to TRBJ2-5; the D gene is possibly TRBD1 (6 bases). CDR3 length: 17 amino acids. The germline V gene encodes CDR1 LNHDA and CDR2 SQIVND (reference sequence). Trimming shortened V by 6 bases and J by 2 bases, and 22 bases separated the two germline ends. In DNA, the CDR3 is TGTGCCAGTAGCCTTAGGGGTCAAGGACAGAATCAAGAGACCCAGTACTTC. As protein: CASSLRGQGQNQETQYF.

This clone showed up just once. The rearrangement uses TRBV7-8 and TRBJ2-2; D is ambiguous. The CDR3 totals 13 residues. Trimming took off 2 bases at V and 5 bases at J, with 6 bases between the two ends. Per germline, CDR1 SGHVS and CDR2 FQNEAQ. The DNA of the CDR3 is TGTGCCAGCAGCTTATCGTTTACCGGGGAGCTGTTTTTT. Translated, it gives CASSLSFTGELFF.

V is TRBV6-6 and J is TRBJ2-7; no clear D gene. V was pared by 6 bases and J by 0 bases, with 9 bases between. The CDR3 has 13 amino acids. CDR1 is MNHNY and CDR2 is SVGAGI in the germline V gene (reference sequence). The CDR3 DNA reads TGTGCCAGCAGCTCGGGCGCCTCCTACGAGCAGTACTTC. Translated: CASSSGASYEQYF.

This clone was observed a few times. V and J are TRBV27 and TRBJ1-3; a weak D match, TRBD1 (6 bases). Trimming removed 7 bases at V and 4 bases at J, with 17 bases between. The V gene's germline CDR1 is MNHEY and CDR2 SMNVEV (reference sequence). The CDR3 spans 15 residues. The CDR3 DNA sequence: TGTGCCAGCACCACCTTACAGGGTGCAGGAAACACCATATATTTT. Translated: CASTTLQGAGNTIYF.

The chain's CDR3 is CASSSSGGRFDTQYF. The CDR3 DNA is TGTGCCAGTAGTTCGTCGGGGGGCCGGTTTGATACGCAGTATTTT. The chain joins TRBV19 to TRBJ2-3; a possible D gene is TRBD2 (7 bases). Germline CDR1 reads LNHDA; CDR2 reads SQIVND (reference sequence). There are 15 residues in the CDR3. With 5 bases removed from V and 6 bases from J, the gap between germline ends came to 18 bases.

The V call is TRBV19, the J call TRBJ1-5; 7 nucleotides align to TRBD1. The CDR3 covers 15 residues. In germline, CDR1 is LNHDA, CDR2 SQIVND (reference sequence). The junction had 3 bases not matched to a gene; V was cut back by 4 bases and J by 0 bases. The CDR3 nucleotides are TGTGCCAGTAGTAGGGGACAGTATAGCAATCAGCCCCAGCATTTT. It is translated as CASSRGQYSNQPQHF.

The CDR3: CTSSLRGQPAGNTEAFF. In DNA form, the CDR3 reads TGCACCAGCAGCCTTCGCGGACAGCCTGCAGGGAACACTGAAGCTTTCTTT. This chain joins TRBV1 and TRBJ1-1; TRBD1 is taken as the D call from the table, unchecked against the DNA. TRBV1 is shown as a pseudogene. The CDR3 sequence is 17 residues long.

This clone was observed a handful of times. This chain's CDR3 is CASSWGPDEKLFF. In nucleotides, the CDR3 is TGTGCCAGCAGCTGGGGGCCGGATGAAAAACTGTTTTTT. The J gene is TRBJ1-4, the V gene TRBV7-3, with TRBD1 as a possible D gene (6 bases). The CDR3 sequence is 13 residues long. Trimming took off 4 bases at V and 6 bases at J, with 9 bases between the two ends. CDR1 SGHTA and CDR2 FQGTGA come from the germline V gene. Based on the CDR3 plus reference TRBV7-3 and TRBJ1-4, the full variable domain is GAGVSQTPSNKVTEKGKYVELRCDPISGHTALYWYRQSLGQGPEFLIYFQGTGAADDSGLPNDRFFAVRPEGSVSTLKIQRTERGDSAVYLCASSWGPDEKLFFGSGTQLSVL.

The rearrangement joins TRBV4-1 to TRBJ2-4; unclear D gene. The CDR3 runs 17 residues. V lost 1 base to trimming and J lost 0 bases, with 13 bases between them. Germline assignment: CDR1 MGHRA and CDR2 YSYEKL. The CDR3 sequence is CASSQATLTVAKNIQYF. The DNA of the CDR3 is TGCGCCAGCAGCCAAGCGACCTTGACGGTAGCCAAAAACATTCAGTACTTC.

The CDR3 DNA sequence: TGCGCCAGCGCCGGCTTTCGGGCCGTCAGCTCCTACAATGAGCAGTTCTTC. Encoded protein: CASAGFRAVSSYNEQFF. This rearrangement joins TRBV4-3 to TRBJ2-1; D not resolved. Germline loops: CDR1 LGHNA, CDR2 YSLEER. The CDR3 covers 17 residues. Trimming shortened V by 8 bases and J by 0 bases, and 20 bases separated the two germline ends.

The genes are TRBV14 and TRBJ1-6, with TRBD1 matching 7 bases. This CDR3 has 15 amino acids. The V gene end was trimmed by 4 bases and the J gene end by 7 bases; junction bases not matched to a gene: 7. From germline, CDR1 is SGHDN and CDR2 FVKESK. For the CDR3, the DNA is TGTGCCAGCAGCCTCGGGACAGTTCGAAATTCACCCCTCCACTTT. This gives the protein CASSLGTVRNSPLHF. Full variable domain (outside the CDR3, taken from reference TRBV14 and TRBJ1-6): EAGVTQFPSHSVIEKGQTVTLRCDPISGHDNLYWYRRVMGKEIKFLLHFVKESKQDESGMPNNRFLAERTGGTYSTLKVQPAELEDSGVYFCASSLGTVRNSPLHFGNGTRLTVT.

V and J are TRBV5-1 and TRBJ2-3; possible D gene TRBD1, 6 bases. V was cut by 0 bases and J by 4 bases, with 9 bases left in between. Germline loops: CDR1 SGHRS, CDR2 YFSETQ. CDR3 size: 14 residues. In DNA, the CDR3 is TGCGCCAGCAGCTTGGGCAGGGGCCCAGATACGCAGTATTTT. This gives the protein CASSLGRGPDTQYF.

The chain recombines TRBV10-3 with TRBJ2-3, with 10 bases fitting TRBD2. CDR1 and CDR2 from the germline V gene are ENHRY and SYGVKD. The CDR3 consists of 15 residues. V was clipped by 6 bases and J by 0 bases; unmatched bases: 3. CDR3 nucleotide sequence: TGTGCCATCAGACCTAGCGGGGGAAGCACAGATACGCAGTATTTT. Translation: CAIRPSGGSTDTQYF.

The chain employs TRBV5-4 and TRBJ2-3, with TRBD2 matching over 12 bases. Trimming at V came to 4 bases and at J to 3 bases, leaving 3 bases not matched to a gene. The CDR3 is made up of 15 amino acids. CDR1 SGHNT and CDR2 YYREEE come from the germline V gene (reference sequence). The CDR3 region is CASSIGLAGTDTQYF. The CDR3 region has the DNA TGTGCCAGCAGCATCGGACTAGCGGGGACAGATACGCAGTATTTT.

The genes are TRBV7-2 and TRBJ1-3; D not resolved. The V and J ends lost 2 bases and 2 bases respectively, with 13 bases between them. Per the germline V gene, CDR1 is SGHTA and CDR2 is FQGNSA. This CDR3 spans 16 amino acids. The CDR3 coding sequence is TGTGCCAGCAGCTTAATTAACGTAGGGACTGGAAACACCATATATTTT. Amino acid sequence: CASSLINVGTGNTIYF.

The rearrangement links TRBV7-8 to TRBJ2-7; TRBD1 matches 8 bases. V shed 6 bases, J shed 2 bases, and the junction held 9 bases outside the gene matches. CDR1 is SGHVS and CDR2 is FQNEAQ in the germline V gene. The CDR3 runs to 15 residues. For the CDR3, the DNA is TGTGCCAGCAGACCGGGAGACAGGGGAACCTACGAGCAGTACTTC. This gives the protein CASRPGDRGTYEQYF.

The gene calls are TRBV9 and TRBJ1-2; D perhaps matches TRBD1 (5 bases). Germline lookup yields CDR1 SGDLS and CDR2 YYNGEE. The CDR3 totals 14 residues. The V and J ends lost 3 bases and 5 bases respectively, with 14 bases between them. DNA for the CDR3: TGTGCCAGCAGCGCCGGGACCGGCCCTTATGGCTACACCTTC. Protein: CASSAGTGPYGYTF.

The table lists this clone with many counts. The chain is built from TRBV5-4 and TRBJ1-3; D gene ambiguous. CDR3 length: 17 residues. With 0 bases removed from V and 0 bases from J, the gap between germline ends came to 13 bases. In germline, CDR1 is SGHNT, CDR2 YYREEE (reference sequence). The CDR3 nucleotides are TGTGCCAGCAGCTTGGTGCCCGCCACAGTCTCTGGAAACACCATATATTTT. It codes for CASSLVPATVSGNTIYF.